The TCR beta chain described here comes from a study of CD8+ T cells in alopecia areata. Study in general: Disease severity was quantified as SALT score of affected scalp area.

Regarding the study as a whole: Scalp clonality and expanded CD8+ clones among the top 100 showed significant decreases with tofacitinib.

Comments on this clone: What it binds is unknown.

The V end was cut by 3 bases, the J end by 6 bases, with 17 bases between. The CDR3 has 15 residues. CDR1 is SGDLS and CDR2 is YYNGEE in the germline V gene. It was cDNA, reverse transcribed from extracted RNA, that served as the sequencing template. Clones were sequenced by immunoSEQ multiplex PCR, and TCRdb holds only the in-frame ones, with some missing. The sample lists about 76,000 clones, roughly 70% occurring once. Regarding treatment: oral pan-JAK inhibitor, 5-10 mg twice daily. The material sequenced was CD8+ T cells sorted from blood, taken at week 24, from a patient treated with tofacitinib. The rearrangement joins TRBV9 to TRBJ2-3, with D perhaps assigned TRBD1 or TRBD2 (5 bases each). The clonotype originates from a human donor with alopecia areata. In DNA form, the CDR3 reads TGTGCCAGCAGCGCGCCGGGGCGAAGCCCTGATACGCAGTATTTT. This translates into CASSAPGRSPDTQYF.